The entry below describes one T cell receptor beta chain. What it binds is not known. Using RNA transcripts as the source, TCR beta CDR3 regions were amplified. Using the HTBI primer set, a first-round RT-PCR was run on the TCR CDR3. TCRdb re-called the multiplex PCR reads through MiXCR, storing one row per CDR3 protein. The sample records some 800,000 distinct CDR3 sequences, around 39% being singletons. V was clipped by 6 bases and J by 5 bases; unmatched bases: 9. The CDR3 totals 15 residues. This sample is drawn from a study of T cells in Graves' hyperthyroidism and ophthalmopathy. Study-level results: Most clonotypes expanded in thyroid above 0.001 were likewise present in blood.

The clonotype comes from a man between 18 and 35 years old with Graves' hyperthyroidism. The source material was blood. The rearrangement joins TRBV12-3 or TRBV12-4 to TRBJ1-5; 8 nucleotides match TRBD1. The CDR3 is CASSSGQANDQPQHF. CDR3 sequence (DNA): TGTGCCAGCAGCTCGGGACAGGCGAATGATCAGCCCCAGCATTTT.